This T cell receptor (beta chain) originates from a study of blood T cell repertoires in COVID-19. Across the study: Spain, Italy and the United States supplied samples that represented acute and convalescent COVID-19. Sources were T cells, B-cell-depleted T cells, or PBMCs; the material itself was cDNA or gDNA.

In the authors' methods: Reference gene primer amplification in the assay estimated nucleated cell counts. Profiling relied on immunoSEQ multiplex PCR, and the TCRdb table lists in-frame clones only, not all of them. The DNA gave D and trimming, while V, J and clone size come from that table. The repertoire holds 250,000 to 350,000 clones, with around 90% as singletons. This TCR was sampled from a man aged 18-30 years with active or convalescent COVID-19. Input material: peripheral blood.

This CDR3 reads CASSLVVQETQYF. For the CDR3, the DNA is TGTGCCAGCAGCTTGGTAGTACAAGAGACCCAGTACTTC. The chain employs TRBV5-4 and TRBJ2-5; no firm D call. The CDR3 is 13 amino acids. The ends were cut back, 0 bases at V and 2 bases at J, with 5 bases in the middle. From germline, CDR1 is SGHNT and CDR2 YYREEE (reference sequence).